Each of the 18 T cell receptor beta chains below was sequenced from the same sample in a study of T cells after yellow fever vaccination. TCRdb called the 5' RACE reads again in MiXCR, with one record for every CDR3 protein. The sample shows about 340,000 distinct CDR3 sequences, roughly an eighth of them seen only once. This material consisted of CD4+ T cells sorted from PBMCs, taken 15 days after the yellow fever booster vaccination. The receptors were gathered from a young man who received the YFV17D yellow fever vaccine.

This clonotype was counted at least ten times. The V gene is TRBV5-6, the J gene TRBJ2-3, with 9 bases identical to TRBD1. Losses at the gene ends were 4 bases for V and 2 bases for J; bases not matched to a gene: 8. The CDR3 is 16 amino acids. From germline, CDR1 is SGHDT and CDR2 YYEEEE. The CDR3 region is CASSLQGAGNTDTQYF. CDR3 coding DNA: TGTGCCAGCAGCCTACAGGGGGCTGGGAACACAGATACGCAGTATTTT.

This clonotype turned up a few times. This chain connects TRBV7-8 to TRBJ1-6; maybe TRBD1 (6 bases). The CDR3 is made up of 16 amino acids. The ends were cut back, 4 bases at V and 10 bases at J, with 20 bases in the middle. Germline V gene data show CDR1 as SGHVS and CDR2 as FQNEAQ. The CDR3 bases are TGTGCCAGCAGCTCACGGGGGGGGGGCGCGGAATCACCCCTCCACTTT. Residues: CASSSRGGGAESPLHF.

The genes are TRBV20-1 and TRBJ1-6; D perhaps matches TRBD1 (6 bases). The V gene's germline CDR1 is DFQATT and CDR2 SNEGSKA (reference sequence). The length of the CDR3 is 13 residues. V dropped 2 bases and J dropped 8 bases, with 10 bases sitting between them. The CDR3: CSARRGADSPLHF. CDR3 coding DNA: TGCAGTGCTAGACGGGGGGCAGATTCACCCCTCCACTTT.

This clonotype showed up many times. The chain carries TRBV29-1 and TRBJ2-7, with 7 bases lining up with TRBD1. Germline lookup yields CDR1 SQVTM and CDR2 ANQGSEA. The CDR3 has 14 residues. The V and J ends lost 6 bases and 3 bases, in that order; junction bases with no gene match: 11. The CDR3 here is CSVERTGPVYEQYF. For the CDR3, the DNA is TGCAGCGTGGAGAGGACAGGCCCCGTCTACGAGCAGTACTTC.

This clonotype was observed a few times. This chain connects TRBV28 to TRBJ1-6; perhaps TRBD1 as D (6 bases). The CDR3 contains 14 residues. The V gene's germline CDR1 is MDHEN and CDR2 SYDVKM. With 7 bases removed from V and 9 bases from J, the gap between germline ends came to 16 bases. The chain's CDR3 is CASKPGAYSSPLHF. For the CDR3, the DNA is TGTGCCAGCAAACCAGGGGCGTATTCTTCACCCCTCCACTTT.

The V call is TRBV7-8, the J call TRBJ1-5, with 7 bases identical to TRBD1. CDR3 length: 15 residues. V was pared by 5 bases and J by 6 bases, with 10 bases of the junction left unmatched. CDR1 and CDR2 (germline): SGHVS, FQNEAQ. CDR3 nucleotide sequence: TGTGCCAGCAGCACAAGGACAGGCGGAGGTCAGCCCCAGCATTTT. This encodes CASSTRTGGGQPQHF.

The chain recombines TRBV7-3 with TRBJ2-3; D not certain. Trimming removed 2 bases from V and 0 bases from J, with 15 bases in between. The CDR3 extends over 17 amino acids. The germline CDR1 and CDR2 sequences are SGHTA and FQGTGA. As DNA, the CDR3 is TGTGCCAGCAGCTTAGGTAGAGTAGTACGGAGCACAGATACGCAGTATTTT. Its translation: CASSLGRVVRSTDTQYF. The variable domain in full, with the rest retrieved from reference TRBV7-3 and TRBJ2-3, is GAGVSQTPSNKVTEKGKYVELRCDPISGHTALYWYRQSLGQGPEFLIYFQGTGAADDSGLPNDRFFAVRPEGSVSTLKIQRTERGDSAVYLCASSLGRVVRSTDTQYFGPGTRLTVL.

This clonotype was detected a few times. This chain links TRBV4-3 with TRBJ2-2; weak D call: TRBD2 (6 bases). Germline values: CDR1 LGHNA, CDR2 YSLEER. The CDR3 contains 16 residues. Trimming removed 2 bases at V and 6 bases at J, with 16 bases between. In nucleotides, the CDR3 is TGCGCCAGCAGCCAATTTCCCCGACTAGAGGCCGGGGAGCTGTTTTTT. It is translated as CASSQFPRLEAGELFF.

This clonotype came up a few times. This chain connects TRBV5-1 to TRBJ1-4; D might be TRBD1 (6 bases). CDR1 SGHRS and CDR2 YFSETQ come from the germline V gene. CDR3 length: 17 residues. The V end was cut by 0 bases, the J end by 3 bases, with 15 bases between. Here the CDR3 reads CASSLDSGVSANEKLFF. In nucleotides, the CDR3 is TGCGCCAGCAGCTTGGACTCAGGGGTCAGCGCTAATGAAAAACTGTTTTTT.

This chain uses TRBV15 with TRBJ1-2; TRBD1 might be the D (6 bases). CDR1 is LNHNV and CDR2 is YYDKDF in the germline V gene (reference sequence). This CDR3 has 15 residues. Trimming cost V 3 bases and J 0 bases, with 11 bases left between them. CDR3 coding DNA: TGTGCCACCAGCAGGACAGGCGGTTCTAACTATGGCTACACCTTC. This encodes CATSRTGGSNYGYTF. Looking up the rest from reference TRBV15 and TRBJ1-2 gives the full variable domain: DAMVIQNPRYQVTQFGKPVTLSCSQTLNHNVMYWYQQKSSQAPKLLFHYYDKDFNNEADTPDNFQSRRPNTSFCFLDIRSPGLGDTAMYLCATSRTGGSNYGYTFGSGTRLTVV.

V usage is TRBV30 and J usage is TRBJ1-2; D is unresolved. Trimming removed 2 bases from V and 0 bases from J, with 7 bases in between. CDR3 length: 13 residues. CDR1 is GTSNPN and CDR2 is SVGIG in the germline V gene (reference sequence). DNA for the CDR3: TGTGCCTGGAGTTCTGGCGCTAACTATGGCTACACCTTC. Its translation is CAWSSGANYGYTF.

The chain links TRBV6-5 to TRBJ1-1; D is unclear. V was trimmed by 2 bases and J by 5 bases, leaving 12 bases between them. The CDR3 totals 14 residues. Germline CDR1 is MNHEY and CDR2 is SVGAGI. The CDR3 region is CASSYDSRRTEAFF. The CDR3 DNA follows: TGTGCCAGCAGTTACGACTCGAGGCGGACTGAAGCTTTCTTT.

This clonotype was found a few times. The genes are TRBV5-1 and TRBJ2-2; D is unresolved. The CDR3 totals 15 residues. Germline V gene sequence: CDR1 SGHRS, CDR2 YFSETQ. The V end lost 5 bases, the J end lost 5 bases, and 16 bases lay between the germline ends. CDR3 amino acids: CASSPLSRSTGELFF. CDR3 DNA: TGCGCCAGCAGTCCCTTGAGTAGGTCGACCGGGGAGCTGTTTTTT.

This clonotype was found a few times. V usage is TRBV11-2 and J usage is TRBJ2-2, with D maybe TRBD1 (5 bases). The CDR3 runs to 15 residues. With 1 base removed from V and 5 bases from J, the gap between germline ends came to 11 bases. Germline V gene lookup returns CDR1 SGHAT and CDR2 FQNNGV. The CDR3 DNA reads as TGTGCCAGCAGCTTAGTTCCAGGGCGGACCGGGGAGCTGTTTTTT. Translating gives CASSLVPGRTGELFF.

This clonotype showed up just a few times. The chain recombines TRBV6-5 with TRBJ1-2; tentative D call: TRBD1 (6 bases). CDR1 and CDR2 (germline): MNHEY, SVGAGI. The V and J ends lost 6 bases and 2 bases respectively, with 10 bases between them. The length of the CDR3 is 13 residues. The CDR3 bases are TGTGCCAGCAGCTACAGGGTGAACTATGGCTACACCTTC. It is translated as CASSYRVNYGYTF.

The V and J genes are TRBV19 and TRBJ1-1, with D possibly TRBD1 on 6 matching bases. Trimming left V 11 bases short and J 3 bases short, with 16 bases between. Germline V gives CDR1 LNHDA, CDR2 SQIVND (reference sequence). This CDR3 is 13 amino acids long. CDR3 residues: CAVTGRVDTEAFF. CDR3 DNA: TGTGCCGTCACAGGGAGGGTCGACACTGAAGCTTTCTTT. The full variable domain, in which reference TRBV19 and TRBJ1-1 provide the parts outside the CDR3, is DGGITQSPKYLFRKEGQNVTLSCEQNLNHDAMYWYRQDPGQGLRLIYYSQIVNDFQKGDIAEGYSVSREKKESFPLTVTSAQKNPTAFYLCAVTGRVDTEAFFGQGTRLTVV.

The J gene is TRBJ2-5, the V gene TRBV5-4; TRBD2 is a possible D gene (5 bases). This CDR3 is built from 16 residues. V gave up 0 bases and J gave up 1 base, with 13 bases separating them. Germline loops: CDR1 SGHNT, CDR2 YYREEE (reference sequence). The CDR3 sequence is CASSLVRAASQETQYF. In nucleotides, the CDR3 is TGTGCCAGCAGCTTGGTGAGGGCAGCGAGCCAAGAGACCCAGTACTTC.

The gene calls are TRBV19 and TRBJ2-7; D ambiguous. CDR3 length: 13 amino acids. With 4 bases removed from V and 2 bases from J, the gap between germline ends came to 9 bases. The germline V gene encodes CDR1 LNHDA and CDR2 SQIVND (reference sequence). DNA for the CDR3: TGTGCCAGTAGTACCGGGCGTACCTACGAGCAGTACTTC. Amino acid sequence: CASSTGRTYEQYF.